These 10 T cell receptor beta chains were sequenced from one sample in a study of control samples from healthy donors and cancer patients. Method: immunoSEQ multiplex PCR; TCRdb's copy keeps in-frame clones and lacks some. The table records 93,000 or so clones, 75% to 90% of them present only once. The sequenced sample was PBMCs. All receptors come from a man in his fifties or sixties with lung cancer.

The chain recombines TRBV9 with TRBJ2-1, with a weak D call TRBD1 (6 bases). This CDR3 has 15 amino acids. CDR1 and CDR2 from the germline V gene are SGDLS and YYNGEE. Trimming pared 0 bases from V and 6 bases from J, leaving 13 bases between. As DNA, the CDR3 is TGTGCCAGCAGCGTAGGGGGGCAATTTGGCAATGAGCAGTTCTTC. It specifies CASSVGGQFGNEQFF.

The chain employs TRBV7-3 and TRBJ1-1, with 7 bases fitting TRBD1. The CDR3 spans 13 residues. V lost 5 bases to trimming and J lost 6 bases; unmatched junction nucleotides: 6. Per the germline V gene, CDR1 is SGHTA and CDR2 is FQGTGA. CDR3 nucleotides: TGTGCCAGCAGCCCACAGGGGAGGGCTGAAGCTTTCTTT. Translation gives CASSPQGRAEAFF.

The rearrangement links TRBV5-1 to TRBJ2-5; D is ambiguous. The CDR3 length is 16 residues. Trimming cost V 2 bases and J 5 bases, with 19 bases left between them. Germline CDR1 is SGHRS and CDR2 is YFSETQ. The CDR3 bases are TGCGCCAGCAGCTTTGATGAGTTAGTTGGGCTTGAGACCCAGTACTTC. It yields the protein CASSFDELVGLETQYF.

V usage is TRBV6-5 and J usage is TRBJ1-2; TRBD1 might be the D (5 bases). Germline CDR1 and CDR2: MNHEY and SVGAGI. V lost 6 bases and J 6 bases, leaving 17 bases between the germline ends. The CDR3 runs to 14 residues. The CDR3 spells CASSAPRAPHGYTF. In DNA, the CDR3 is TGTGCCAGCAGCGCACCCAGGGCTCCGCATGGCTACACCTTC.

This chain links TRBV12-5 with TRBJ2-2; TRBD1 matches 9 bases. V lost 5 bases, J lost 6 bases, and 10 bases stayed unmatched. The CDR3 totals 16 residues. Germline CDR1 and CDR2: LGHNT and FRNRAP. DNA of the CDR3: TGTGCTAGTGGTATGGGGACAGGGATGTTGGCCGGGGAGCTGTTTTTT. Translated, it gives CASGMGTGMLAGELFF. Full variable domain (remainder filled in from reference TRBV12-5 and TRBJ2-2): DARVTQTPRHKVTEMGQEVTMRCQPILGHNTVFWYRQTMMQGLELLAYFRNRAPLDDSGMPKDRFSAEMPDATLATLKIQPSEPRDSAVYFCASGMGTGMLAGELFFGEGSRLTVL.

V is TRBV5-1 and J is TRBJ1-1, with TRBD1 matching over 7 bases. Trimming removed 4 bases from V and 5 bases from J; junction bases left unmatched: 8. The CDR3 loop spans 14 amino acids. From germline, CDR1 is SGHRS and CDR2 YFSETQ. The chain's CDR3 is CASSGTARPTEAFF. The CDR3 DNA follows: TGCGCCAGCAGCGGGACAGCGAGACCGACTGAAGCTTTCTTT. The entire variable domain, with the rest obtained from reference TRBV5-1 and TRBJ1-1, is as follows: KAGVTQTPRYLIKTRGQQVTLSCSPISGHRSVSWYQQTPGQGLQFLFEYFSETQRNKGNFPGRFSGRQFSNSRSEMNVSTLELGDSALYLCASSGTARPTEAFFGQGTRLTVV.

V and J are TRBV12-5 and TRBJ1-2, with D uncertain. Germline CDR1 LGHNT, CDR2 FRNRAP. This CDR3 has 18 residues. The V end was cut by 0 bases, the J end by 12 bases, with 29 bases between. The CDR3 reads CASGLVPDGRLNDGKNTF. The CDR3 region has the DNA TGTGCTAGTGGTTTGGTACCAGACGGGCGACTCAACGACGGGAAGAACACCTTC. The full variable domain, in which reference TRBV12-5 and TRBJ1-2 provide the parts outside the CDR3, is DARVTQTPRHKVTEMGQEVTMRCQPILGHNTVFWYRQTMMQGLELLAYFRNRAPLDDSGMPKDRFSAEMPDATLATLKIQPSEPRDSAVYFCASGLVPDGRLNDGKNTFGSGTRLTVV.

This clone was observed once. The rearrangement joins TRBV30 to TRBJ1-5; D may be TRBD1 (6 bases). V was clipped by 2 bases and J by 0 bases, with 17 bases between them. CDR3 length: 17 amino acids. Germline CDR1 reads GTSNPN; CDR2 reads SVGIG (reference sequence). This CDR3 reads CAWSQGRAPNSNQPQHF. For the CDR3, the DNA is TGTGCCTGGAGTCAGGGGAGGGCCCCTAATAGCAATCAGCCCCAGCATTTT.

The chain carries TRBV10-2 and TRBJ1-5; maybe TRBD1 (6 bases). Trimming shortened V by 3 bases and J by 4 bases, and 16 bases separated the two germline ends. Germline assignment: CDR1 WSHSY and CDR2 SAAADI. The CDR3 is made up of 16 amino acids. The CDR3 region is CASSDPATGENQPQHF. Written as DNA, the CDR3 is TGCGCCAGCAGTGATCCCGCGACAGGTGAGAATCAGCCCCAGCATTTT.

The sample holds one count of this clone. The rearrangement joins TRBV6-4 to TRBJ2-1; 8 bases map to TRBD1. The germline V gene has CDR1 MRHNA and CDR2 SNTAGT. The junction had 14 bases not matched to a gene; V was cut back by 4 bases and J by 6 bases. CDR3 length: 17 residues. The DNA for the CDR3 is TGTGCCAGCAGTGTCGATTCCGGGACAGGATTGCGCAATGAGCAGTTCTTC. It translates to CASSVDSGTGLRNEQFF.